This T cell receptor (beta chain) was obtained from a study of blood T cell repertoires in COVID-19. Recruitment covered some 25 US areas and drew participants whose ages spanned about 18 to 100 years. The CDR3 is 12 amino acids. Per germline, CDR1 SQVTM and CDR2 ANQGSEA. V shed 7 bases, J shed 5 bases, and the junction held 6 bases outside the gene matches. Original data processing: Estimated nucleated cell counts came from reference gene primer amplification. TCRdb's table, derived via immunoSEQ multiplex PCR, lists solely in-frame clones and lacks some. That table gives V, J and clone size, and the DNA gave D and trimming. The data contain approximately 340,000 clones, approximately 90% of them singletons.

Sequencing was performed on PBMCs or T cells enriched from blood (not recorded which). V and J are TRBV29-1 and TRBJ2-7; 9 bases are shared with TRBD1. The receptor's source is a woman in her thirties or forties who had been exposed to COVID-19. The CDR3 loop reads CSGGQGLNEQYF. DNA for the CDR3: TGCAGCGGGGGACAGGGTCTGAACGAGCAGTACTTC.